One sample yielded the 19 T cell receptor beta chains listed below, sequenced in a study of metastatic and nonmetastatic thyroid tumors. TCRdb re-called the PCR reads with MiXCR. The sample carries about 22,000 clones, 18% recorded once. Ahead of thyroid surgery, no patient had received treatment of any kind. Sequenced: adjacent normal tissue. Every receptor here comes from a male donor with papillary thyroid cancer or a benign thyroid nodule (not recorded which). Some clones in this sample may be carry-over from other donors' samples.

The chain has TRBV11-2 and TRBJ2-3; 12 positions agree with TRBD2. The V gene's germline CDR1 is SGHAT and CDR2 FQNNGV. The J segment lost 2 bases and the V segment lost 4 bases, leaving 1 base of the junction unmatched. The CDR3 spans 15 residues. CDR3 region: CASSWTSGNTDTQYF. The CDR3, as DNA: TGTGCCAGCAGCTGGACTAGCGGGAACACAGATACGCAGTATTTT.

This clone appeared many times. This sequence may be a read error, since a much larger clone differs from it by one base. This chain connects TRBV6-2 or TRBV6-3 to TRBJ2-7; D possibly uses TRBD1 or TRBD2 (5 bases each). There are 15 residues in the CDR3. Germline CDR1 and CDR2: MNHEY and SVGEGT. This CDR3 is CASSFTRDPPREQCF. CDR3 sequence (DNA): TGTGCCAGCAGTTTTACCCGGGACCCTCCTCGCGAGCAGTGCTTC.

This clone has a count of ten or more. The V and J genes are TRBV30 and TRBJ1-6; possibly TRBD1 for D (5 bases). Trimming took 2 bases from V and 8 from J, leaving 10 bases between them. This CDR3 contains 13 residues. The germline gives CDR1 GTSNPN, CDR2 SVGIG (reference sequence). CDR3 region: CAWSKGTDSPLHF. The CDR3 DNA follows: TGTGCCTGGAGTAAAGGGACGGATTCACCCCTCCACTTT.

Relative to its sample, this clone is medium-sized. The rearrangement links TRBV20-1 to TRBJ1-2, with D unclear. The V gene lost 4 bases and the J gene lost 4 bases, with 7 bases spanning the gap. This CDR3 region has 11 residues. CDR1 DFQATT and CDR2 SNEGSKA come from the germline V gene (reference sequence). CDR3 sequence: CSATDGYGYTF. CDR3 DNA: TGCAGTGCTACCGACGGCTATGGCTACACCTTC.

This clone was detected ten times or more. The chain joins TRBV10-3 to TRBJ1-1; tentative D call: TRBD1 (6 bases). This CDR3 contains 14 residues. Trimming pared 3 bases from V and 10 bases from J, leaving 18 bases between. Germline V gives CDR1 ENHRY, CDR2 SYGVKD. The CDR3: CAISDGRGTHGAFF. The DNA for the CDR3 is TGTGCCATCAGTGACGGCAGGGGAACACATGGAGCTTTCTTT.

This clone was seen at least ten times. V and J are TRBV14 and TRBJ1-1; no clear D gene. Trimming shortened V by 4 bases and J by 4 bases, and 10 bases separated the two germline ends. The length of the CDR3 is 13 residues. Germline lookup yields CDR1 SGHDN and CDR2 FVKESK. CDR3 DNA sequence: TGTGCCAGCAGCCGAACGTCTGGCACTGAAGCTTTCTTT. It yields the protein CASSRTSGTEAFF. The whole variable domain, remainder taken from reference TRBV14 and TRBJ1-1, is EAGVTQFPSHSVIEKGQTVTLRCDPISGHDNLYWYRRVMGKEIKFLLHFVKESKQDESGMPNNRFLAERTGGTYSTLKVQPAELEDSGVYFCASSRTSGTEAFFGQGTRLTVV.

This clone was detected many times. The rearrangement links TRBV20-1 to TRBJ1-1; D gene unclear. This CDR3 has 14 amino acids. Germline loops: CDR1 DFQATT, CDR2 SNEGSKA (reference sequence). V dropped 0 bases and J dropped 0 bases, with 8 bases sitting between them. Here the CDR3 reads CSAREGNLNTEAFF. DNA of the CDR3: TGCAGTGCTAGAGAGGGTAATTTGAACACTGAAGCTTTCTTT.

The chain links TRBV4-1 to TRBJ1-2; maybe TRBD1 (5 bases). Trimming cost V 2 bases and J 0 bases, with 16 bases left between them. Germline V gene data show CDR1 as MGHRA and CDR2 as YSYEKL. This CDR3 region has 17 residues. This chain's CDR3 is CASSQSSGLITNYGYTF. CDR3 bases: TGCGCCAGCAGCCAATCTTCGGGGCTTATTACTAACTATGGCTACACCTTC.

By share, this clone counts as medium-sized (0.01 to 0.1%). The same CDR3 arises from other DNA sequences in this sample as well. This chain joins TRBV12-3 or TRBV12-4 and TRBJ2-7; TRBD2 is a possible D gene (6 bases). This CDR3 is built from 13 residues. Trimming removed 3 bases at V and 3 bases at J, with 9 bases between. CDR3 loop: CASSFGGGYEQYV. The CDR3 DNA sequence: TGTGCCAGCAGTTTCGGGGGTGGCTACGAGCAGTACGTC.

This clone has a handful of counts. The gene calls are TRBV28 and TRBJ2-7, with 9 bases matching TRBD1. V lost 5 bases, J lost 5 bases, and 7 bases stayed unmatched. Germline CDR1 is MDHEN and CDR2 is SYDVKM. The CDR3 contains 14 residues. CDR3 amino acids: CASSPGTGTNEQYF. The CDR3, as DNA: TGTGCCAGCAGTCCCGGGACAGGGACTAACGAGCAGTACTTC. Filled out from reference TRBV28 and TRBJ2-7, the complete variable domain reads DVKVTQSSRYLVKRTGEKVFLECVQDMDHENMFWYRQDPGLGLRLIYFSYDVKMKEKGDIPEGYSVSREKKERFSLILESASTNQTSMYLCASSPGTGTNEQYFGPGTRLTVT.

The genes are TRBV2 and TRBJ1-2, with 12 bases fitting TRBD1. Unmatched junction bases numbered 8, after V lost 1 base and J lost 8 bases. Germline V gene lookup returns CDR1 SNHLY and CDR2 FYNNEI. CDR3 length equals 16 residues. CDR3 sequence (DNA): TGTGCCAGCAGTGAAGGCCCGGGACAGGGGGCACGGGGCTACACCTTC. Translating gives CASSEGPGQGARGYTF.

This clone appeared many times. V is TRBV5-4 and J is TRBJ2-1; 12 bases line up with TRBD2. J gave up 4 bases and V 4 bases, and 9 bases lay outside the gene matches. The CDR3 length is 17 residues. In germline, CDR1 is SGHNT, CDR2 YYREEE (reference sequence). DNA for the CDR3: TGTGCCAGCAGCCGAGTAGGACTAGCGGGAACGTACAATGAGCAGTTCTTC. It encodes CASSRVGLAGTYNEQFF. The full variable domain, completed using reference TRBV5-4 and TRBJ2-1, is ETGVTQSPTHLIKTRGQQVTLRCSSQSGHNTVSWYQQALGQGPQFIFQYYREEENGRGNFPPRFSGLQFPNYSSELNVNALELDDSALYLCASSRVGLAGTYNEQFFGPGTRLTVL.

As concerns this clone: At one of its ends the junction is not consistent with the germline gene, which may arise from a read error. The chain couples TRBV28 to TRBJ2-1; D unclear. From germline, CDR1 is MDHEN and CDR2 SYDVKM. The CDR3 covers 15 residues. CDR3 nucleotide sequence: TGCGCCAGCAGTTTCTCGCGGAGATCCTACAATGAGCAGTTCTTC. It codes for CASSFSRRSYNEQFF.

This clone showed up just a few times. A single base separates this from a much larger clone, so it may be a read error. This chain's CDR3 is CASSQEGSEATDAQYF. CDR3 sequence (DNA): TGTGCCAGCAGCCAAGAGGGAAGCGAGGCCACAGATGCGCAGTATTTT. The chain links TRBV4-2 to TRBJ2-3; D is ambiguous. The V gene's germline CDR1 is LGHNA and CDR2 YNFKEQ. The CDR3 is 16 amino acids.

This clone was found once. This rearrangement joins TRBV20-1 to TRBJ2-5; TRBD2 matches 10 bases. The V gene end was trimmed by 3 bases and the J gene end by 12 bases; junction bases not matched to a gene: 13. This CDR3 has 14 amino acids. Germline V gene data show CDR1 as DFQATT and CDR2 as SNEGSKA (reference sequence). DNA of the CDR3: TGCAGTGCTAGGTTCCGGACTAGCGGAGAGACAAAGTACTTC. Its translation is CSARFRTSGETKYF.

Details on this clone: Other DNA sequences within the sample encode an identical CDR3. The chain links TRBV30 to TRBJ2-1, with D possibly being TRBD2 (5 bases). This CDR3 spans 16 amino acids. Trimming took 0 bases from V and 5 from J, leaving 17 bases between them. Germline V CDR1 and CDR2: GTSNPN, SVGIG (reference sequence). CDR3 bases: TGTGCCTGGAGTGTACGCGGGCTAGCCGGAGACAATGAGCAGTTCTTC. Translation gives CAWSVRGLAGDNEQFF. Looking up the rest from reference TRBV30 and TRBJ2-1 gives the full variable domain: SQTIHQWPATLVQPVGSPLSLECTVEGTSNPNLYWYRQAAGRGLQLLFYSVGIGQISSEVPQNLSASRPQDRQFILSSKKLLLSDSGFYLCAWSVRGLAGDNEQFFGPGTRLTVL.

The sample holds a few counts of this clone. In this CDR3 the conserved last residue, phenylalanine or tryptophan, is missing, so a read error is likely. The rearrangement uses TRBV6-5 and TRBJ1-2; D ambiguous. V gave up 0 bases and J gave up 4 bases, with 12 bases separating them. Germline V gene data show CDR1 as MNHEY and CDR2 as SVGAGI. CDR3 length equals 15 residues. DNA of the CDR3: TGTGCCAGCAGTTACTCGATGTCCGGTAGCTATGGCTACACCTCC. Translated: CASSYSMSGSYGYTS.

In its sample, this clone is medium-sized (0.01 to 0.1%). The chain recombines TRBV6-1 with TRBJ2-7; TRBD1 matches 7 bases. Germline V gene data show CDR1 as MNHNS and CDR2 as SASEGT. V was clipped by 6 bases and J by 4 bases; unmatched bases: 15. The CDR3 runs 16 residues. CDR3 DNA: TGTGCCAGCAGCGGAAAGCAGGGGGTAACAGGTTACGAGCAGTACGTC. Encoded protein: CASSGKQGVTGYEQYV.

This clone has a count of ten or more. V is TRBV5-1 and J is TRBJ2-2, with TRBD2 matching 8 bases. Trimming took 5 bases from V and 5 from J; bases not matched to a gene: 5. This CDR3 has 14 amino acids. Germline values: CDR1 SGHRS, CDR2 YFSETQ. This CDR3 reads CASREQRETGELFF. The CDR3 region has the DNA TGCGCCAGCAGGGAACAGCGGGAGACCGGGGAGCTGTTTTTT. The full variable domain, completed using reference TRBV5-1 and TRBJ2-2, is KAGVTQTPRYLIKTRGQQVTLSCSPISGHRSVSWYQQTPGQGLQFLFEYFSETQRNKGNFPGRFSGRQFSNSRSEMNVSTLELGDSALYLCASREQRETGELFFGEGSRLTVL.